This entry lists 31 T cell receptor beta chains sequenced from one sample in a study of CD8 T cells in Susac syndrome. An input of about 0.45 to 1 ug of RNA was subjected to reverse transcription using random hexamers. TCRdb processed the immunoSEQ multiplex PCR reads anew with MiXCR; each CDR3 protein has one entry. The table lists approximately 160,000 distinct CDR3 sequences, 90% to 95% of them singletons. Sequencing was performed on CD4+ T cells from PBMCs. The receptors come from a human donor in good health.

The V and J genes are TRBV7-9 and TRBJ2-5; D call uncertain. This CDR3 has 13 amino acids. V lost 5 bases and J 5 bases, leaving 12 bases between the germline ends. The germline V gene encodes CDR1 SEHNR and CDR2 FQNEAQ (reference sequence). Here the CDR3 reads CASSIFERETQYF. CDR3 in DNA: TGTGCCAGCAGCATATTTGAGCGCGAGACCCAGTACTTC.

This chain links TRBV10-3 with TRBJ1-5; 7 positions agree with TRBD1. The CDR3 runs to 15 residues. The germline V gene has CDR1 ENHRY and CDR2 SYGVKD. Unmatched junction bases numbered 5, after V lost 3 bases and J lost 3 bases. The chain's CDR3 is CAISDQGGDNQPQHF. The CDR3 nucleotides are TGTGCCATCAGTGACCAGGGGGGGGACAATCAGCCCCAGCATTTT.

This clonotype has just one count. The gene calls are TRBV3-1 and TRBJ2-1; 9 positions agree with TRBD2. J lost 6 bases, V lost 1 base, and 4 bases had no gene match. The CDR3 runs to 15 residues. Germline V gives CDR1 LGHDT, CDR2 YNNKEL (reference sequence). The CDR3 DNA reads as TGTGCCAGCAGCCAAGGCGGGGGGGCCCTCAATGAGCAGTTCTTC. Protein product: CASSQGGGALNEQFF.

The chain uses TRBV4-2 and TRBJ1-2; D unresolved. Trimming shortened V by 1 base and J by 5 bases, and 8 bases separated the two germline ends. The CDR3 totals 13 residues. Germline V CDR1 and CDR2: LGHNA, YNFKEQ. The CDR3 DNA reads TGTGCCAGCAGCCAAGTCGAATGGTATGGCTACACCTTC. Its protein is CASSQVEWYGYTF.

The rearrangement uses TRBV2 and TRBJ2-5, with TRBD2 matching over 8 bases. There are 13 residues in the CDR3. After removal of 7 bases from V and 5 bases from J, the junction contained 6 bases not matched to a gene. Per the germline V gene, CDR1 is SNHLY and CDR2 is FYNNEI. CDR3 sequence (DNA): TGTGCCAGCACGTCGGAGCGGGGGGAGACCCAGTACTTC. Encoded protein: CASTSERGETQYF. Full variable domain (remainder filled in from reference TRBV2 and TRBJ2-5): EPEVTQTPSHQVTQMGQEVILRCVPISNHLYFYWYRQILGQKVEFLVSFYNNEISEKSEIFDDQFSVERPDGSNFTLKIRSTKLEDSAMYFCASTSERGETQYFGPGTRLLVL.

The chain is built from TRBV7-2 and TRBJ2-2, with no clear D. The CDR3 runs to 14 residues. Germline lookup yields CDR1 SGHTA and CDR2 FQGNSA. V lost 1 base, J lost 9 bases, and 12 bases lay in between. The CDR3 nucleotides are TGTGCCAGCAGCTTAGGGCCCCTGAACTGGGAGCTGTTTTTT. Amino acids: CASSLGPLNWELFF. The full variable domain, rest sourced from reference TRBV7-2 and TRBJ2-2, is GAGVSQSPSNKVTEKGKDVELRCDPISGHTALYWYRQSLGQGLEFLIYFQGNSAPDKSGLPSDRFSAERTGGSVSTLTIQRTQQEDSAVYLCASSLGPLNWELFFGEGSRLTVL.

The rearrangement joins TRBV20-1 to TRBJ2-7; D gene uncertain. Germline CDR1 reads DFQATT; CDR2 reads SNEGSKA (reference sequence). The CDR3 runs to 15 residues. Trimming stripped 2 bases from V and 2 bases from J, with 16 bases between. The CDR3 loop reads CSARSVSGRTYEQYF. DNA for the CDR3: TGCAGTGCTAGAAGTGTATCCGGACGTACCTACGAGCAGTACTTC.

The chain is built from TRBV5-1 and TRBJ1-4, with D tentatively TRBD1 (6 bases). There are 14 residues in the CDR3. Germline V gene lookup returns CDR1 SGHRS and CDR2 YFSETQ. V was shortened by 4 bases and J by 8 bases, with 15 bases between the two germline ends. This chain's CDR3 is CASSGTGRGEKLFF. CDR3 DNA: TGCGCCAGCAGCGGAACAGGGAGAGGGGAAAAACTGTTTTTT. The complete variable domain, with remaining parts taken from reference TRBV5-1 and TRBJ1-4, reads KAGVTQTPRYLIKTRGQQVTLSCSPISGHRSVSWYQQTPGQGLQFLFEYFSETQRNKGNFPGRFSGRQFSNSRSEMNVSTLELGDSALYLCASSGTGRGEKLFFGSGTQLSVL.

V and J are TRBV12-3 or TRBV12-4 and TRBJ1-2, with D unresolved. The CDR3 contains 12 residues. The V end lost 3 bases, the J end lost 4 bases, and 6 bases lay between the germline ends. CDR3 sequence: CASSFLGYGYTF. In DNA, the CDR3 is TGTGCCAGCAGTTTCCTTGGCTATGGCTACACCTTC.

The chain links TRBV7-9 to TRBJ1-2; a possible D gene is TRBD1 (5 bases). The CDR3 contains 15 residues. Trimming took 2 bases from V and 4 from J, leaving 14 bases between them. The germline V gene has CDR1 SEHNR and CDR2 FQNEAQ (reference sequence). This CDR3 is CASSLNRQILYGYTF. CDR3 nucleotides: TGTGCCAGCAGCTTAAATCGACAGATCCTCTATGGCTACACCTTC.

This clonotype was observed a handful of times. The CDR3: CATSREAGREQYF. CDR3 DNA: TGTGCCACCAGCAGAGAGGCAGGGCGGGAGCAGTACTTC. V and J are TRBV15 and TRBJ2-7, with D possibly matching TRBD1 (5 bases). Germline loops: CDR1 LNHNV, CDR2 YYDKDF (reference sequence). With 0 bases removed from V and 7 bases from J, the gap between germline ends came to 10 bases. The CDR3 consists of 13 residues. The whole variable domain, remainder taken from reference TRBV15 and TRBJ2-7, is DAMVIQNPRYQVTQFGKPVTLSCSQTLNHNVMYWYQQKSSQAPKLLFHYYDKDFNNEADTPDNFQSRRPNTSFCFLDIRSPGLGDTAMYLCATSREAGREQYFGPGTRLTVT.

The V and J genes are TRBV20-1 and TRBJ1-4; no reliable D call. CDR1 and CDR2 from the germline V gene are DFQATT and SNEGSKA (reference sequence). V lost 5 bases to trimming and J lost 7 bases, with 17 bases between them. CDR3 length: 14 amino acids. The CDR3 loop reads CSARAPSKGEKLFF. The CDR3 coding sequence is TGCAGTGCTCGGGCTCCCTCTAAGGGTGAAAAACTGTTTTTT.

This rearrangement joins TRBV12-3 or TRBV12-4 to TRBJ1-2; D gene ambiguous. The CDR3 has 15 amino acids. V was cut by 1 base and J by 2 bases, with 11 bases left in between. This CDR3 is CASSLGTGGNYGYTF. CDR3 sequence (DNA): TGTGCCAGCAGTTTAGGAACGGGAGGAAACTATGGCTACACCTTC.

The chain is built from TRBV29-1 and TRBJ2-7, with 7 bases fitting TRBD2. There are 14 residues in the CDR3. V shed 7 bases and J 0 bases; nucleotides not matched to a gene: 9. CDR1 and CDR2 from the germline V gene are SQVTM and ANQGSEA. As DNA, the CDR3 is TGCAGCGCTGCTGCGCGGGGGAGCTCCTACGAGCAGTACTTC. It encodes CSAAARGSSYEQYF.

Comment on this clonotype: This CDR3 fails to terminate in the conserved phenylalanine or tryptophan, so it likely reflects a read error. The gene calls are TRBV15 and TRBJ2-1, with D possibly TRBD1 on 6 matching bases. Germline-derived CDR1 and CDR2 are LNHNV and YYDKDF (reference sequence). V shed 3 bases and J shed 6 bases, with 21 bases lying between them. This CDR3 has 17 amino acids. The CDR3 protein is CATSRTAGAQGINEQFL. Written as DNA, the CDR3 is TGTGCCACCAGCAGGACTGCAGGGGCTCAGGGGATCAATGAGCAGTTCCTC.

This chain connects TRBV12-3 or TRBV12-4 to TRBJ2-7, with no clear D. V dropped 1 base and J dropped 8 bases, with 15 bases sitting between them. This CDR3 has 14 residues. The CDR3, as DNA: TGTGCCAGCAGTTTAGAGATGTGGTCCGGAAAGCAGTACTTC. This codes for CASSLEMWSGKQYF.

The chain carries TRBV19 and TRBJ2-2; TRBD2 matches at 7 bases. Germline CDR1 and CDR2: LNHDA and SQIVND (reference sequence). V shed 6 bases, J shed 4 bases, and the junction held 11 bases outside the gene matches. This CDR3 is built from 16 residues. The CDR3 DNA is TGTGCCAGTAGGGACTGGAGCGGGGTGGTCACCGGGGAGCTGTTTTTT. As protein: CASRDWSGVVTGELFF.

This sequence joins TRBV20-1 and TRBJ1-1; D is unclear. This CDR3 contains 15 residues. V lost 0 bases and J lost 7, with 18 bases in between. In germline, CDR1 is DFQATT, CDR2 SNEGSKA (reference sequence). CDR3 amino acids: CSARDLAGRYYEAFF. CDR3 nucleotides: TGCAGTGCTAGAGATCTGGCAGGCCGATACTATGAAGCTTTCTTT.

V is TRBV3-1 and J is TRBJ2-1; possibly TRBD1 for D (5 bases). The CDR3 runs 15 residues. V lost 3 bases, J lost 5 bases, and 14 bases lay in between. Germline V gene sequence: CDR1 LGHDT, CDR2 YNNKEL (reference sequence). The DNA for the CDR3 is TGTGCCAGCAGCCACCAGGGTCGGATGGACAATGAGCAGTTCTTC. It translates to CASSHQGRMDNEQFF.

The chain is built from TRBV27 and TRBJ2-2, with no clear D. Trimming removed 3 bases from V and 2 bases from J, with 10 bases in between. CDR1 is MNHEY, CDR2 SMNVEV, per germline (reference sequence). The CDR3 has 15 residues. CDR3 DNA: TGTGCCAGCAGTTTTCTCGGAACCAACACCGGGGAGCTGTTTTTT. It encodes CASSFLGTNTGELFF.

This chain connects TRBV24-1 to TRBJ2-3, with 8 bases that match TRBD2. The V gene end was trimmed by 4 bases and the J gene end by 5 bases; junction bases not matched to a gene: 4. Germline CDR1 reads KGHDR; CDR2 reads SFDVKD. This CDR3 spans 14 amino acids. CDR3 sequence: CATSDRLAGDTQYF. The CDR3 coding sequence is TGTGCCACCAGTGACCGTCTAGCGGGAGATACGCAGTATTTT.

This chain's CDR3 is CASSLGEKNAQYF. CDR3 in DNA: TGCGCCAGCAGCTTGGGCGAAAAGAACGCGCAGTATTTT. The V and J genes are TRBV5-1 and TRBJ2-3; no definite D call. V was shortened by 0 bases and J by 10 bases, with 12 bases between the two germline ends. The CDR3 length is 13 residues. Germline loops: CDR1 SGHRS, CDR2 YFSETQ.

This chain joins TRBV9 and TRBJ1-1, with D uncertain. Germline loops: CDR1 SGDLS, CDR2 YYNGEE. The CDR3 has 12 residues. V was clipped by 0 bases and J by 7 bases, with 7 bases between them. The DNA for the CDR3 is TGTGCCAGCAGCGTAGAGTGGGGTGAAGCTTTCTTT. Protein sequence: CASSVEWGEAFF.

The chain joins TRBV2 to TRBJ2-7, with 8 bases aligning to TRBD1. The CDR3 sequence is 13 residues long. With 9 bases clipped from V and 4 bases from J, the junction kept 8 bases outside the gene matches. From germline, CDR1 is SNHLY and CDR2 FYNNEI. In DNA form, the CDR3 reads TGTGCCAGTTGCCGGGACAGGAATTACGAGCAGTACTTC. Its translation is CASCRDRNYEQYF.

The V and J genes are TRBV14 and TRBJ2-1; TRBD2 is a possible D gene (6 bases). Deletions cut 8 bases from V and 3 bases from J, with 17 bases between. This CDR3 contains 15 residues. Per the germline V gene, CDR1 is SGHDN and CDR2 is FVKESK. CDR3 nucleotide sequence: TGTGCCAGCGCCAAAGGGGTAGCGGTCTACAATGAGCAGTTCTTC. Its protein product is CASAKGVAVYNEQFF.

This clonotype showed up just a few times. The gene calls are TRBV10-3 and TRBJ2-3; 14 nucleotides align to TRBD2. CDR1 and CDR2 from the germline V gene are ENHRY and SYGVKD. Trimming removed 6 bases from V and 6 bases from J; junction bases left unmatched: 8. The CDR3 has 16 amino acids. The CDR3 nucleotides read TGTGCCATCAGCCGACTAGCGGGGGGGTCCATGGATACGCAGTATTTT. Translating gives CAISRLAGGSMDTQYF.

This clonotype has just a few counts. The J gene is TRBJ1-5, the V gene TRBV3-1, with 7 positions matching TRBD1. CDR1 is LGHDT, CDR2 YNNKEL, per germline (reference sequence). The CDR3 contains 14 residues. The V gene end was trimmed by 4 bases and the J gene end by 5 bases; junction bases not matched to a gene: 5. CDR3 sequence: CASSPRTGHQPQHF. For the CDR3, the DNA is TGTGCCAGCAGCCCCCGGACAGGTCATCAGCCCCAGCATTTT.

The genes are TRBV5-1 and TRBJ2-5; D could derive from TRBD1 or TRBD2 (6 bases each). Germline CDR1 is SGHRS and CDR2 is YFSETQ. The CDR3 runs 15 residues. Trimming pared 4 bases from V and 2 bases from J, leaving 15 bases between. CDR3 sequence (DNA): TGCGCCAGCAGCAGGTTCGGGGGCCAACAAGAGACCCAGTACTTC. Protein: CASSRFGGQQETQYF. Using reference TRBV5-1 and TRBJ2-5 for the parts outside the CDR3, the full variable domain is KAGVTQTPRYLIKTRGQQVTLSCSPISGHRSVSWYQQTPGQGLQFLFEYFSETQRNKGNFPGRFSGRQFSNSRSEMNVSTLELGDSALYLCASSRFGGQQETQYFGPGTRLLVL.

This chain's CDR3 is CSASDGASGNTIYF. CDR3 in DNA: TGCAGTGCCTCAGACGGCGCCTCTGGAAACACCATATATTTT. The chain recombines TRBV20-1 with TRBJ1-3; no reliable D call. The CDR3 is 14 amino acids. V lost 6 bases, J lost 0 bases, and 12 bases lay in between. Germline V gene sequence: CDR1 DFQATT, CDR2 SNEGSKA (reference sequence).

For the CDR3, the DNA is TGTGCCACCAGCACAGGGGGGGTGGAGACCCAGTACTTC. Its translation is CATSTGGVETQYF. The rearrangement links TRBV15 to TRBJ2-5; D is tentatively TRBD1 or TRBD2 (7 bases each). The CDR3 has 13 residues. V was clipped by 4 bases and J by 5 bases, with 11 bases between them. Germline V gene sequence: CDR1 LNHNV, CDR2 YYDKDF (reference sequence). The full variable domain, in which reference TRBV15 and TRBJ2-5 provide the parts outside the CDR3, is DAMVIQNPRYQVTQFGKPVTLSCSQTLNHNVMYWYQQKSSQAPKLLFHYYDKDFNNEADTPDNFQSRRPNTSFCFLDIRSPGLGDTAMYLCATSTGGVETQYFGPGTRLLVL.

This sequence joins TRBV4-2 and TRBJ2-7; 10 bases are a match to TRBD1. The trim removed 3 bases at V and 2 bases at J, leaving 7 bases unmatched. This CDR3 has 16 amino acids. Germline values: CDR1 LGHNA, CDR2 YNFKEQ. CDR3 region: CASSQAPGQGTYEQYF. The CDR3 DNA follows: TGTGCCAGCAGCCAGGCACCGGGACAGGGGACCTACGAGCAGTACTTC.